The TCR beta chain under discussion was sequenced for a study of T cells in Graves' hyperthyroidism and ophthalmopathy. RNA transcripts were the template for amplifying TCR beta CDR3 regions. HTBI primers were employed in a first-round RT-PCR of the TCR CDR3. TCRdb used MiXCR to reprocess the multiplex PCR reads, holding one entry per CDR3 protein. The repertoire has under 550,000 distinct CDR3 sequences, approximately 14% of them found once; the top ten carry 4% to 6.5%. Graves' hyperthyroidism without ophthalmopathy progression within 18 months was termed stable. Investigators excluded patients with uncontrolled infection, other autoimmune disease, pregnancy or lactation. Clinical symptoms, serum thyroxine and TRAb, thyroid ultrasound and orbital computed tomography together formed the diagnostic basis. This clonotype was seen a handful of times. The sample was blood. The receptor's source is a woman aged 18-35 years with Graves' hyperthyroidism.

The CDR3 region has the DNA TGCGCCAGCAGCCAAGATCTTCGGGGAACAGATACGCAGTATTTT. Translated: CASSQDLRGTDTQYF. The V gene is TRBV4-3, the J gene TRBJ2-3; a possible D gene is TRBD2 (5 bases). The germline V and J ends were trimmed by 0 bases and 3 bases, with 10 bases remaining between them. This CDR3 comprises 15 residues. Germline loops: CDR1 LGHNA, CDR2 YSLEER.